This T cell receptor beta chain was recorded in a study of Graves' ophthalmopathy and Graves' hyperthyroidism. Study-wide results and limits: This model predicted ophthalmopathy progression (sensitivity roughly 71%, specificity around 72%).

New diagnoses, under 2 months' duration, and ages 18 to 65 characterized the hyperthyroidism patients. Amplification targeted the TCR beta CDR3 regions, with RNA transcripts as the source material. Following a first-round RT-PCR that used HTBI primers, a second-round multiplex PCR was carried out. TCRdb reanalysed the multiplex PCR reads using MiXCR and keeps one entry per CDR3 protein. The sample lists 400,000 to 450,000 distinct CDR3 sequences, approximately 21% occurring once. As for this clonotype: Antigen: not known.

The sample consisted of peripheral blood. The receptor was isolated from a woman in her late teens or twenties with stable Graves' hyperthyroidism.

As DNA, the CDR3 is TGTGCCAGCAGTTTCCCCCCCCCCGACAGGGCATTCTCCTACGAGCAGTACTTC. Translated, it gives CASSFPPPDRAFSYEQYF. The chain links TRBV28 to TRBJ2-7, with TRBD1 matching 7 bases. The CDR3 is 18 amino acids. J gave up 0 bases and V 3 bases, and 14 bases lay outside the gene matches. Germline lookup yields CDR1 MDHEN and CDR2 SYDVKM. Using reference TRBV28 and TRBJ2-7 for the parts outside the CDR3, the full variable domain is DVKVTQSSRYLVKRTGEKVFLECVQDMDHENMFWYRQDPGLGLRLIYFSYDVKMKEKGDIPEGYSVSREKKERFSLILESASTNQTSMYLCASSFPPPDRAFSYEQYFGPGTRLTVT.